This TCR beta chain is drawn from a study of CD8 T cells in Susac syndrome. Germline V CDR1 and CDR2: SGHRS, YFSETQ. The ends were cut back, 4 bases at V and 0 bases at J, with 12 bases in the middle. CDR3 length: 15 amino acids. TEMRA cells were FACS-enriched, unlike CD8+ and CD4+ T cells, which were negatively isolated. Random-hexamer reverse transcription was applied to about 0.45 to 1 ug RNA. TCRdb re-derived calls from the immunoSEQ multiplex PCR reads in MiXCR, one entry per CDR3 protein. This table has a few hundred thousand distinct CDR3 sequences, 95% appearing once. The genes are TRBV5-1 and TRBJ2-3, with D possibly TRBD1 on 5 matching bases. The sequenced sample was CD4+ T cells from PBMCs. The origin of this receptor is a human donor with multiple sclerosis. CDR3 amino acids: CASSPDTPSTDTQYF. The CDR3 nucleotides read TGCGCCAGCAGCCCGGACACCCCTAGCACAGATACGCAGTATTTT.